This T cell receptor (beta chain) is from a study of identical twins. One entry per CDR3 protein results from TCRdb running MiXCR on the 5' RACE reads. The table has about 520,000 distinct CDR3 sequences, 22% seen once. There are a few counts of this clonotype. V was shortened by 3 bases and J by 0 bases, with 5 bases between the two germline ends. This CDR3 is built from 14 residues. The sample was also reused in another study, on T cells expressing NK-cell markers. That source notes: Seven HCMV-seropositive donors and one seronegative donor made up the eight sequenced donors. Sorting of alpha-beta TCR T cells alone was achieved in several experiments with an anti-gamma-delta TCR antibody.

This chain connects TRBV12-3 or TRBV12-4 to TRBJ1-4, with no clear D. This TCR came from a woman aged 18-29 years in good health. Sequencing input: CD4+ T cells sorted from blood. The DNA for the CDR3 is TGTGCCAGCAGTTTCCGTGCAACTAATGAAAAACTGTTTTTT. It is translated as CASSFRATNEKLFF.